The clone carrying this T cell receptor (beta chain) has just a few counts. Its antigen is not identified. Constant-segment primers and 5'RACE yielded cDNA libraries for TCR alpha and TCR beta, each carrying sample barcodes and UMIs. Each CDR3 protein is one row after TCRdb ran MiXCR on the 5' RACE reads. The sample lists about 350,000 distinct CDR3 sequences, about 13% occurring once. Germline CDR1 reads SGHVS; CDR2 reads FNYEAQ. This CDR3 has 15 amino acids. Trimming stripped 2 bases from V and 0 bases from J, with 10 bases between. The sample is drawn from a study of T-cell memory formation after mild COVID-19. Overall study results and limits: Those CD4+ clones that contracted were mainly in CM and EM (CD8+ ones in EMRA). Clones shrinking from day 15 to 85 showed even CD4/CD8 mixes; later expanders tilted CD4+. Some clones that responded turned up in pre-infection memory, which suggests that cross-reactive memory joined in.

The sequence was collected from a man younger than 35 who had mild COVID-19 (a few samples of this study predate the infection). Cell type and time point are not known. The sample comprised PBMCs or a T cell subset sorted from them (not recorded which). The chain links TRBV7-6 to TRBJ2-5; D uncertain. The CDR3 sequence: CASSLRSAYQETQYF. Written as DNA, the CDR3 is TGTGCCAGCAGCTTAAGGTCAGCGTACCAAGAGACCCAGTACTTC.